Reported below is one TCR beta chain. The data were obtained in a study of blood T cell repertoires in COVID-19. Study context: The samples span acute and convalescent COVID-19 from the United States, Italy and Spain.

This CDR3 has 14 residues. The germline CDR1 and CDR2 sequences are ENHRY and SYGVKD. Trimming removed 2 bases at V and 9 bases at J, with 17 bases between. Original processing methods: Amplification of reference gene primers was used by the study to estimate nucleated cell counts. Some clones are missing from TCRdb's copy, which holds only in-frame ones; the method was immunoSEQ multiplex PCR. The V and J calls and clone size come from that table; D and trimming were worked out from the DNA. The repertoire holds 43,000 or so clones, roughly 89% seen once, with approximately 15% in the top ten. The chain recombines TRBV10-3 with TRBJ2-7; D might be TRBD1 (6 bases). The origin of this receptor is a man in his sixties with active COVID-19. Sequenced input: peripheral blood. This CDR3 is CAISERDQRGWQYF. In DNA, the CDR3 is TGTGCCATCAGTGAGCGTGACCAGAGGGGGTGGCAGTACTTC.